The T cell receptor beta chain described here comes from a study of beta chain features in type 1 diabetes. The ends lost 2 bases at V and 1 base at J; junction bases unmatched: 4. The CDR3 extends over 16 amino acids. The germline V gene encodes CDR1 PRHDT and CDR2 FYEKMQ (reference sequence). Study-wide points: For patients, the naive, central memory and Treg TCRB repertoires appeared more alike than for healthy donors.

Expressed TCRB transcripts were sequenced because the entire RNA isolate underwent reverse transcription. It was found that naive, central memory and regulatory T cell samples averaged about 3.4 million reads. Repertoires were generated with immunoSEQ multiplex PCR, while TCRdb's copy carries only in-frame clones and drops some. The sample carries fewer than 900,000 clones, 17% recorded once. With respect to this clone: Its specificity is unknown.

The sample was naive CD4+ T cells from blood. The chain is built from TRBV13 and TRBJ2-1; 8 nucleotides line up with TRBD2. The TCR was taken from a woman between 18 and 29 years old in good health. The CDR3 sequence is CASSLIAGRSYNEQFF. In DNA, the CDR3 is TGTGCCAGCAGCTTAATAGCGGGAAGGTCCTACAATGAGCAGTTCTTC.